Each of the 3 T cell receptor beta chains below was sequenced from the same sample in a study of long-term antiretroviral therapy in people with HIV. Survey-level immunoSEQ v3.0 assays were run. Measured with immunoSEQ multiplex PCR; TCRdb has only the in-frame clones, and not every one. The sample lists more than 15,000 clones; roughly nine tenths were seen once. The source material was unsorted PBMCs, sampled 0.3 years after starting antiretroviral therapy. These receptors all stem from a man aged 55 to 70 with HIV.

The rearrangement links TRBV7-9 to TRBJ1-4; D call uncertain. CDR3 length: 16 residues. The germline V and J ends were trimmed by 5 bases and 0 bases, with 13 bases remaining between them. Germline CDR1 and CDR2: SEHNR and FQNEAQ (reference sequence). The CDR3, as DNA: TGTGCCAGCAGCCAAACAGCTTCGGCAACTAATGAAAAACTGTTTTTT. This encodes CASSQTASATNEKLFF.

J is TRBJ2-1 and V is TRBV11-3; 11 nucleotides align to TRBD1. After removal of 3 bases from V and 8 bases from J, the junction contained 6 bases not matched to a gene. The CDR3 is 15 residues long. Germline V CDR1 and CDR2: SGHNT, YENEEA. Here the CDR3 reads CASSFSGQGVDEQFF. Here the CDR3 DNA reads TGTGCCAGCAGCTTCTCGGGACAGGGGGTCGATGAGCAGTTCTTC.

J is TRBJ2-1 and V is TRBV5-1; 7 bases align to TRBD2. CDR3 length: 15 residues. Trimming took 6 bases from V and 0 from J; bases not matched to a gene: 6. Germline assignment: CDR1 SGHRS and CDR2 YFSETQ. The CDR3 DNA reads as TGCGCCAGCACCAAAAGCGGGGACTCCTACAATGAGCAGTTCTTC. Protein sequence: CASTKSGDSYNEQFF.